These 20 T cell receptor beta chains share one sample of origin, sequenced in a study of control samples from healthy donors and cancer patients. Produced via immunoSEQ multiplex PCR; TCRdb's table is partial and in-frame only. The table includes approximately 140,000 clones, approximately 92% detected once. The specimen was blood. The source is a young man in good health.

This chain uses TRBV11-2 with TRBJ2-1; 7 positions agree with TRBD2. Germline loops: CDR1 SGHAT, CDR2 FQNNGV. The CDR3 has 17 residues. The J segment lost 4 bases and the V segment lost 2 bases, leaving 11 bases of the junction unmatched. The CDR3 sequence: CASSLFLAVGGYNEQFF. CDR3 nucleotides: TGTGCCAGCAGCTTATTTCTAGCGGTGGGTGGATACAATGAGCAGTTCTTC.

The chain uses TRBV29-1 and TRBJ1-4; no clear D. Germline assignment: CDR1 SQVTM and CDR2 ANQGSEA. Trimming removed 6 bases at V and 4 bases at J, with 15 bases between. CDR3 length equals 14 residues. CDR3 region: CSVRTGKDNEKLFF. The DNA for the CDR3 is TGCAGCGTACGTACCGGGAAAGATAATGAAAAACTGTTTTTT.

The chain carries TRBV7-9 and TRBJ2-6, with TRBD1 matching over 11 bases. Germline V CDR1 and CDR2: SEHNR, FQNEAQ (reference sequence). After removal of 3 bases from V and 0 bases from J, the junction contained 1 base not matched to a gene. This CDR3 region has 17 residues. CDR3 sequence reads: CASSFGTGGSGANVLTF. The CDR3 region has the DNA TGTGCCAGCAGCTTTGGGACAGGGGGCTCTGGGGCCAACGTCCTGACTTTC.

The chain employs TRBV12-3 or TRBV12-4 and TRBJ1-5; D is unresolved. V lost 3 bases, J lost 6 bases, and 6 bases lay in between. This CDR3 has 12 residues. CDR3 coding DNA: TGTGCCAGCAGTTTCAGCGGTCAGCCCCAGCATTTT. It encodes CASSFSGQPQHF.

The chain combines TRBV3-1 (or the pseudogene TRBV3-2) with TRBJ2-7; D call uncertain. CDR3 length equals 11 residues. The germline V gene encodes CDR1 LGHDT and CDR2 YNNKEL (reference sequence). With 2 bases removed from V and 7 bases from J, the gap between germline ends came to 6 bases. In DNA form, the CDR3 reads TGTGCCAGCAGCCAATCCCGGGAGCAGTACTTC. Its translation: CASSQSREQYF.

This clone turned up a few times. The rearrangement links TRBV2 to TRBJ2-3; 10 nucleotides agree with TRBD2. J gave up 0 bases and V 4 bases, and 4 bases lay outside the gene matches. This CDR3 spans 16 amino acids. The V gene's germline CDR1 is SNHLY and CDR2 FYNNEI. The CDR3 coding sequence is TGTGCCAGCAGTGTAGCGGGAGGAGCTAGCACAGATACGCAGTATTTT. It encodes CASSVAGGASTDTQYF.

The V gene is TRBV20-1, the J gene TRBJ2-3; no firm D call. Trimming cost V 3 bases and J 1 base, with 11 bases left between them. Germline CDR1 reads DFQATT; CDR2 reads SNEGSKA (reference sequence). The length of the CDR3 is 14 residues. The CDR3 sequence: CSASAWAGTDTQYF. Here the CDR3 DNA reads TGCAGTGCTAGTGCGTGGGCAGGCACAGATACGCAGTATTTT.

The genes are TRBV10-3 and TRBJ1-3; 7 nucleotides agree with TRBD1. The CDR3 extends over 17 amino acids. The germline V gene has CDR1 ENHRY and CDR2 SYGVKD. Losses at the gene ends were 0 bases for V and 0 bases for J; bases not matched to a gene: 5. The CDR3 protein is CAISESRAGGSGNTIYF. CDR3 DNA sequence: TGTGCCATCAGTGAGTCGAGGGCAGGGGGCTCTGGAAACACCATATATTTT.

The V and J genes are TRBV28 and TRBJ2-1; D remains unclear. This CDR3 is built from 11 residues. The V end lost 6 bases, the J end lost 6 bases, and 6 bases lay between the germline ends. CDR1 and CDR2 (germline): MDHEN, SYDVKM. The CDR3 sequence is CASSSTNEQFF. CDR3 sequence (DNA): TGTGCCAGCAGCTCTACCAATGAGCAGTTCTTC.

This chain joins TRBV19 and TRBJ1-1, with D possibly TRBD1 on 6 matching bases. The CDR3 totals 17 residues. Looked up from germline, CDR1 is LNHDA and CDR2 is SQIVND (reference sequence). V lost 4 bases to trimming and J lost 5 bases, with 23 bases between them. The CDR3 here is CASSTLRAGKGGTEAFF. CDR3 in DNA: TGTGCCAGTAGTACGCTCCGGGCCGGTAAGGGGGGGACTGAAGCTTTCTTT. The whole variable domain, filled in from reference TRBV19 and TRBJ1-1, reads DGGITQSPKYLFRKEGQNVTLSCEQNLNHDAMYWYRQDPGQGLRLIYYSQIVNDFQKGDIAEGYSVSREKKESFPLTVTSAQKNPTAFYLCASSTLRAGKGGTEAFFGQGTRLTVV.

V gene TRBV29-1 combines with J gene TRBJ1-1; tentatively, D is TRBD1 (5 bases). The CDR3 sequence is 13 residues long. Germline V gene sequence: CDR1 SQVTM, CDR2 ANQGSEA. Trimming took 0 bases from V and 7 from J, leaving 12 bases between them. In DNA form, the CDR3 reads TGCAGCGTTGAAGATAATACAGGAGATGAAGCTTTCTTT. Amino acids: CSVEDNTGDEAFF.

The V and J genes are TRBV5-6 and TRBJ2-5, with D possibly being TRBD2 (5 bases). Trimming cost V 0 bases and J 4 bases, with 19 bases left between them. This CDR3 has 17 amino acids. Germline assignment: CDR1 SGHDT and CDR2 YYEEEE. CDR3 sequence reads: CASSLDRGRVVGETQYF. The CDR3, as DNA: TGTGCCAGCAGCTTGGATCGGGGTAGGGTGGTCGGAGAGACCCAGTACTTC.

This rearrangement joins TRBV4-1 to TRBJ1-5; D is perhaps TRBD1 (5 bases). This CDR3 is built from 16 residues. CDR1 is MGHRA, CDR2 YSYEKL, per germline. Trimming took off 1 base at V and 5 bases at J, with 15 bases between the two ends. The CDR3 DNA reads TGCGCCAGCAGCCAAGCGGGTAAGGGGTTGGATCAGCCCCAGCATTTT. Its translation is CASSQAGKGLDQPQHF.

The CDR3 protein is CASSSLSSSYEQYF. CDR3 sequence (DNA): TGTGCCAGCAGTTCCCTATCGAGCTCCTACGAGCAGTACTTC. The chain employs TRBV6-2 or TRBV6-3 and TRBJ2-7; D is ambiguous. The V gene's germline CDR1 is MNHEY and CDR2 SVGEGT. The germline V and J ends were trimmed by 4 bases and 0 bases, with 10 bases remaining between them. The CDR3 consists of 14 residues.

The rearrangement uses TRBV6-2 or TRBV6-3 and TRBJ2-3; the D gene is possibly TRBD2 (6 bases). CDR3 length: 17 amino acids. Germline V gives CDR1 MNHEY, CDR2 SVGEGT. The V end lost 6 bases, the J end lost 2 bases, and 21 bases lay between the germline ends. Here the CDR3 reads CASSQPLVAGTTDTQYF. The CDR3 DNA sequence: TGTGCCAGCAGCCAACCGCTCGTGGCGGGGACCACAGATACGCAGTATTTT.

J is TRBJ2-5 and V is TRBV25-1, with 9 bases matching TRBD1. V was clipped by 3 bases and J by 7 bases; unmatched bases: 6. The germline V gene has CDR1 MGHDK and CDR2 SYGVNS. The CDR3 sequence is 14 residues long. DNA of the CDR3: TGTGCCAGCAGTGAGACGGACAGGGGATGGACCCAGTACTTC. Residues: CASSETDRGWTQYF.

This chain joins TRBV2 and TRBJ2-3; D may correspond to TRBD1 or TRBD2 (5 bases each). The CDR3 has 14 residues. Germline CDR1 is SNHLY and CDR2 is FYNNEI. V lost 8 bases and J lost 3, with 15 bases in between. Written as DNA, the CDR3 is TGTGCCAGCCCACAGAGGGGTCAAACAGATACGCAGTATTTT. Encoded protein: CASPQRGQTDTQYF.

The chain has TRBV7-9 and TRBJ2-3; D possibly uses TRBD1 or TRBD2 (6 bases each). Germline CDR1 is SEHNR and CDR2 is FQNEAQ (reference sequence). V lost 4 bases and J 0 bases, leaving 8 bases between the germline ends. The CDR3 consists of 14 residues. The CDR3 sequence is CASSWRGSTDTQYF. The CDR3 bases are TGTGCCAGCAGCTGGAGGGGGAGCACAGATACGCAGTATTTT. The full variable domain, in which reference TRBV7-9 and TRBJ2-3 provide the parts outside the CDR3, is DTGVSQNPRHKITKRGQNVTFRCDPISEHNRLYWYRQTLGQGPEFLTYFQNEAQLEKSRLLSDRFSAERPKGSFSTLEIQRTEQGDSAMYLCASSWRGSTDTQYFGPGTRLTVL.

The J gene is TRBJ2-5, the V gene TRBV5-4; D is possibly TRBD1 (6 bases). Germline values: CDR1 SGHNT, CDR2 YYREEE (reference sequence). This CDR3 region has 16 residues. Trimming took 4 bases from V and 4 from J, leaving 20 bases between them. In nucleotides, the CDR3 is TGTGCCAGCAGCCCTGGACAGAAACCGTTAAGAGAGACCCAGTACTTC. Its translation: CASSPGQKPLRETQYF.

The V and J genes are TRBV29-1 and TRBJ2-7; unclear D gene. V was shortened by 2 bases and J by 5 bases, with 7 bases between the two germline ends. This CDR3 region has 11 residues. Germline values: CDR1 SQVTM, CDR2 ANQGSEA. The CDR3, as DNA: TGCAGCGTTGAAACCAGCCACGAGCAGTACTTC. The encoded protein is CSVETSHEQYF.